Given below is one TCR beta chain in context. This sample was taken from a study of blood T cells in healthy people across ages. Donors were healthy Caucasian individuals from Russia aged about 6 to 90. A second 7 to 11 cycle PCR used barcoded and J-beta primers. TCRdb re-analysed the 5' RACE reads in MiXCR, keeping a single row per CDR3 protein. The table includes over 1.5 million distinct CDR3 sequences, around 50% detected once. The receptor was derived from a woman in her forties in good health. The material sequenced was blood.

The CDR3 protein is CASSYLTGDRETQYF. In DNA form, the CDR3 reads TGTGCCAGCAGTTACTTGACAGGGGATCGAGAGACCCAGTACTTC. The J gene is TRBJ2-5, the V gene TRBV6-5; 8 positions match TRBD1. CDR3 length: 15 amino acids. V shed 1 base and J 4 bases; nucleotides not matched to a gene: 5. Germline assignment: CDR1 MNHEY and CDR2 SVGAGI.